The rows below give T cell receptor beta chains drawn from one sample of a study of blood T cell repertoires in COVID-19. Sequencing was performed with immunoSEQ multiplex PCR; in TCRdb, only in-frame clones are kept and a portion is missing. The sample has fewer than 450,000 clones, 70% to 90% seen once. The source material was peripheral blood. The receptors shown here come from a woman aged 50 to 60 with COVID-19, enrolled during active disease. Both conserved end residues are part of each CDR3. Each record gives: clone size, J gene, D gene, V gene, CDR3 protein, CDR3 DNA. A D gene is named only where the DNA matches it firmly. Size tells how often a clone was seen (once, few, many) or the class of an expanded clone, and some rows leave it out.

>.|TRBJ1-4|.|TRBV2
CASSEDLGLNEKLFF
TGTGCCAGCAGTGAAGATCTGGGACTCAATGAAAAACTGTTTTTT
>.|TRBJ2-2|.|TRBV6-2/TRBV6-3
CASSAGILNGELFF
TGTGCCAGCAGTGCCGGGATCCTAAACGGGGAGCTGTTTTTT
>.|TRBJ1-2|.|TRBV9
CASSRNRVPDNYGYTF
TGTGCCAGCAGCCGGAACCGGGTGCCGGATAACTATGGCTACACCTTC
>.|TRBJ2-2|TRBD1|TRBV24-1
CATSDQRGLVGELFF
TGTGCCACCAGTGATCAAAGGGGGCTTGTCGGGGAGCTGTTTTTT
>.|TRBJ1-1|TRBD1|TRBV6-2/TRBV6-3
CASSYQPTGGSFTEAFF
TGTGCCAGCAGTTACCAACCGACAGGGGGCTCTTTTACTGAAGCTTTCTTT
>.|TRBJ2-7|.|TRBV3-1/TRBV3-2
CASSRLGQAEGYEQYF
TGTGCCAGCAGCCGGCTAGGACAGGCGGAGGGGTACGAGCAGTACTTC
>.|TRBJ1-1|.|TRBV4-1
CASSQDQTVYKAFF
TGCGCCAGCAGCCAAGATCAGACAGTTTATAAAGCTTTCTTT
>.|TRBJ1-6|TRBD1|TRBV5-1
CASSSRTGNSPLHF
TGCGCCAGCAGCTCCCGGACAGGAAATTCACCCCTCCACTTT
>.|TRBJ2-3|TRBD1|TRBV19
CASSSSGTGGGPDTQYF
TGTGCCAGTAGTTCCTCCGGGACAGGGGGCGGCCCAGATACGCAGTATTTT
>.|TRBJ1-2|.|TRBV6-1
CASSDGGGYYGYTF
TGTGCCAGCAGTGACGGTGGAGGATACTATGGCTACACCTTC
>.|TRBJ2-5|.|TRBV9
CASSGRGTAKETQYF
TGTGCCAGCAGTGGACGGGGGACAGCTAAAGAGACCCAGTACTTC
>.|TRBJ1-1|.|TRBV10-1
CASSSIRDTEAFF
TGCGCCAGCAGTTCCATTCGGGACACTGAAGCTTTCTTT
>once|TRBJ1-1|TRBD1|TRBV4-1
CASSLGQGRTEAFF
TGCGCCAGCAGCCTGGGACAGGGACGGACTGAAGCTTTCTTT
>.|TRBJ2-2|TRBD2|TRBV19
CASFSPSGGATGELFF
TGTGCCAGCTTCTCCCCTAGCGGGGGGGCTACCGGGGAGCTGTTTTTT
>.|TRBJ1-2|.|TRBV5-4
CASSLDSYGYTF
TGTGCCAGCAGCTTGGATAGCTATGGCTACACCTTC
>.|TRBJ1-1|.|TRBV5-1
CASSPTEGTEAFF
TGCGCCAGCAGCCCGACGGAGGGGACTGAAGCTTTCTTT
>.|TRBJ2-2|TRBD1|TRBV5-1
CASSLNPSTGGRDTGELFF
TGCGCCAGCAGCTTGAACCCATCTACAGGGGGCCGGGACACCGGGGAGCTGTTTTTT
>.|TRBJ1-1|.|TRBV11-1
CASSGGLFTEAFF
TGTGCCAGCAGCGGGGGACTTTTCACTGAAGCTTTCTTT